The T cell receptor beta chain described here comes from a study of blood T cells in healthy people across ages (dated by TCRdb to between 2015 and 2016). A note on the overall study: Template switching captured roughly one uniquely barcoded TCR beta cDNA molecule per two T cells in model experiments. To track age-related changes in TCR beta repertoire diversity, the study relied on deep sequencing normalized with unique cDNA molecular identifiers. Donors were grouped into four age groups: young (average roughly 15 years), middle-aged (over 35), aged (about 60) and long-lived (around 82). To avoid experimental bias, donors of different ages were distributed randomly across sequencing lanes. The study analyzed two additional independent replicas of 1 million unique cDNA reads from the same blood draw for two donors, one aged 18 to 29 and one aged 80 or older.

Remarks on this clonotype: What antigen it recognizes has not been identified. Nothing much larger sits one base from this clone, and base qualities are not available.

For CDR1 and CDR2, the germline V gene lists MGHRA and YSYEKL. V gives up 0 bases and J gives up 5 bases, and the segment between their germline ends measures 13 bases. From its cysteine to its phenylalanine, the CDR3 spans 15 amino acids. Of the read, only the CDR3 DNA is kept; its 45 bases are in frame from base 1. The donors were roughly 40 Caucasian individuals from Russia, aged roughly 6 to 100 years, who were systemically healthy. Each donor gave about 9.2 milliliters of peripheral blood, drawn into EDTA-treated Vacutainer tubes. Ficoll-Paque density-gradient centrifugation was used to isolate PBMCs, with at least 6.5 million per sample. Trizol reagent was used to extract total RNA from the PBMCs, yielding at least 6 micrograms per sample. Naive CD45RAhigh/CD27high T cell percentages were measured by flow cytometry on a PBMC aliquot from every donor. The library relied on 5' RACE. The sequencer listed for this sample is Illumina HiSeq 2500. A second PCR of about 6 to 11 cycles was performed with a sample-barcoded 5' primer and a J-beta primer mix. A template-switch 5' adaptor carrying 12 random nucleotides introduced a unique molecular identifier onto each TCR beta cDNA molecule. At least 3 million CDR3-containing paired-end reads were obtained from each sample. The Mint cDNA synthesis kit, primed by a TRBC-specific oligonucleotide, was used to synthesize first-strand cDNA from all RNA. Following uracil-DNA glycosylase treatment, all cDNA underwent a first 18-cycle PCR with the universal primers M1SS and BC2_uni_R. From the authors' description of their analysis: Each sample was normalized by randomly selecting 1 million high-quality reads, each carrying a distinct molecular identifier. Instead of being binned into consensus sequences, reads that shared molecular identifiers were thrown out. MiTCR, with a Q25 quality threshold and the strictest error-elimination algorithm, was used for CDR3 identification, clonotype clustering and error correction. Lower-bound total TCR beta diversity was estimated with a nonparametric unseen species model using Euler transformation. TCRdb passed the public sequencing reads through fastp at Q25 and MiXCR, retaining productive beta sequences. Rows merge per CDR3 protein into single entries with the most common DNA and genes. These V and J calls originate from TCRdb's pipeline instead of the authors' own analysis. The sample contains roughly 1,500,000 distinct CDR3 sequences, 30% to 35% of them found a single time. The top ten clonotypes cover around 10% of the sample.

Study-wide conclusions, independent of this receptor: There was a strong correlation between observed TCR beta diversity and the percentage of naive T cells measured by flow cytometry. As age increased, observed TCR beta diversity per million T cells dropped in a roughly linear way, and a significant reduction was already evident by age 40. Compared with the aged group, the long-lived group had more naive CD4+ T cells, fewer expanded clones and increased TCR diversity, suggesting age selection. Total diversity estimates from one million sequenced T cells were considered lower bounds and underestimates. Because profiling used bulk unsorted PBMCs, naive and antigen-experienced compartments could not be compared conclusively. Because the CMV infection status of the donors was unknown, age-related changes in expanded clonotypes may potentially have been confounded.

Here the chain combines TRBV4-1 and TRBJ1-1; the D gene is perhaps TRBD1, from 5 matching bases. Sequencing was done on a sample of blood. The receptor comes from a woman aged 25 to 45 in good health. The CDR3 in this case is CASSQDPRGGTEAFF. In nucleotide form, the sequence is TGCGCCAGCAGCCAAGATCCGAGGGGAGGGACTGAAGCTTTCTTT.